The rows below give T cell receptor beta chains drawn from one sample of a study of response to subunit inactivated influenza vaccine. TCRdb re-called the RT-PCR reads with MiXCR, one entry per CDR3 protein. Among roughly 170,000 distinct CDR3 sequences listed, about 9% were seen once. The source material was non-naive T cells sorted from PBMCs, sampled on the day of vaccination. The receptors come from a man in his forties or fifties who received an inactivated influenza vaccine. The CDR3 runs from the conserved cysteine through the conserved F or W. Each record gives: clone size, V gene, J gene, D gene, CDR3 protein, CDR3 DNA. D genes are given only for firm matches. Clone size is given for some rows only: seen once, a few or many times, or a class if the clone is expanded.

>medium-sized|TRBV7-2|TRBJ1-1|NA
CASSLVGGRNTEAFF
TGTGCCAGCAGCTTAGTTGGAGGGAGGAACACTGAAGCTTTCTTT
>many|TRBV20-1|TRBJ2-5|NA
CSARVSGSGGQETQYF
TGCAGTGCTAGGGTTTCGGGATCGGGCGGTCAAGAGACCCAGTACTTC
>NA|TRBV5-1|TRBJ2-1|TRBD2
CASSYGGLAADEQFF
TGCGCCAGCAGCTATGGTGGGCTAGCGGCCGATGAGCAGTTCTTC
>NA|TRBV6-5|TRBJ2-7|TRBD2
CASRDSSGDLYEQYF
TGTGCCAGCAGGGACTCTAGCGGAGACCTCTACGAGCAGTACTTC
>NA|TRBV5-1|TRBJ2-7|TRBD2
CASSSSGTYEQYF
TGCGCCAGCAGCTCTAGCGGCACCTACGAGCAGTACTTC
>few|TRBV3-1|TRBJ1-2|NA
CATRNWEQDYGYTF
TGTGCCACCAGAAACTGGGAACAGGACTATGGCTACACCTTC
>many|TRBV20-1|TRBJ1-6|NA
CSARTQGTGGSPLHF
TGCAGTGCTAGAACCCAGGGGACGGGGGGTTCACCCCTCCACTTT
>many|TRBV11-1|TRBJ2-3|TRBD2
CASSFFYGLAGEGSPTDTQYF
TGTGCCAGCAGCTTCTTTTACGGACTAGCGGGAGAGGGAAGTCCGACAGATACGCAGTATTTT
>few|TRBV20-1|TRBJ2-7|TRBD2
CSAPRSARGVYEQYF
TGCAGTGCTCCCCGTTCCGCGCGGGGGGTCTACGAGCAGTACTTC
>NA|TRBV11-1|TRBJ2-1|NA
CASSPGREYNEQFF
TGTGCCAGCAGTCCCGGACGGGAGTACAATGAGCAGTTCTTC
>NA|TRBV24-1|TRBJ2-5|TRBD1
CATSGQGQGARETQYF
TGTGCCACCAGTGGCCAGGGACAGGGGGCTCGGGAGACCCAGTACTTC
>few|TRBV6-2/TRBV6-3|TRBJ1-2|NA
CASTPGNGAYGYTF
TGTGCCAGCACTCCGGGGAACGGAGCCTATGGCTACACCTTC
>few|TRBV5-5|TRBJ1-1|NA
CASSDGGGGTWAFF
TGTGCCAGCAGCGACGGTGGAGGGGGAACGTGGGCTTTCTTT
>many|TRBV7-9|TRBJ1-2|TRBD1
CASSPRGRGSWGYTF
TGTGCCAGCAGCCCCAGGGGGCGCGGGTCTTGGGGCTACACCTTC
>NA|TRBV5-1|TRBJ2-7|NA
CASSIGTGMYEQYF
TGCGCCAGCAGCATTGGAACCGGGATGTACGAGCAGTACTTC
>few|TRBV2|TRBJ2-3|TRBD2
CAGKRLAADTQYF
TGTGCCGGAAAAAGACTAGCTGCAGATACGCAGTATTTT
>NA|TRBV12-3/TRBV12-4|TRBJ2-3|NA
CASSLWADTDTQYF
TGTGCCAGCAGTTTGTGGGCGGACACAGATACGCAGTATTTT
>few|TRBV20-1|TRBJ2-1|TRBD2
CSATPGLAGYGEQFF
TGCAGTGCTACCCCGGGACTAGCGGGATATGGTGAGCAGTTCTTC
>many|TRBV5-1|TRBJ2-5|NA
CASSLQRGGETQYF
TGCGCCAGCAGCTTACAGCGAGGAGGGGAGACCCAGTACTTC
>NA|TRBV11-2|TRBJ2-7|NA
CASSTHTTYEQYF
TGTGCCAGCAGCACACATACCACCTACGAGCAGTACTTC
>NA|TRBV20-1|TRBJ2-2|TRBD2
CSARASGGTNTGELFF
TGCAGTGCTAGAGCGAGCGGGGGGACGAACACCGGGGAGCTGTTTTTT
>few|TRBV18|TRBJ1-5|NA
CASSPGGNGQPQHF
TGTGCCAGCTCACCCGGGGGGAACGGTCAGCCCCAGCATTTT
>NA|TRBV29-1|TRBJ2-1|NA
CSVEEIGGGFYNEQFF
TGCAGCGTTGAGGAAATCGGAGGGGGTTTCTACAATGAGCAGTTCTTC
>few|TRBV15|TRBJ2-3|NA
CATSTTPLFSSKGTDTQYF
TGTGCCACCAGCACCACACCCCTATTTTCCAGCAAGGGGACAGATACGCAGTATTTT
>many|TRBV20-1|TRBJ2-7|TRBD2
CSAQSGIGSYEQYF
TGCAGTGCGCAGAGCGGGATAGGCTCCTACGAGCAGTACTTC
>many|TRBV12-3/TRBV12-4|TRBJ2-7|NA
CASSQQDWLYEQYF
TGTGCCAGCAGTCAACAGGATTGGCTCTACGAGCAGTACTTC
>many|TRBV7-2|TRBJ2-6|NA
CASSLSELSGANVLTF
TGTGCCAGCAGCTTATCTGAGCTCTCTGGGGCCAACGTCCTGACTTTC
>NA|TRBV5-1|TRBJ2-7|NA
CASRTRDTAYEQYF
TGCGCCAGCAGGACCCGGGACACCGCCTACGAGCAGTACTTC
>NA|TRBV6-2/TRBV6-3|TRBJ2-7|TRBD2
CASSGGLAGAPYEQYF
TGTGCCAGCAGTGGGGGACTAGCGGGAGCGCCCTACGAGCAGTACTTC
>many|TRBV18|TRBJ2-7|TRBD2
CASSPGGTSGSYEQYF
TGTGCCAGCTCACCAGGTGGGACTAGCGGATCCTACGAGCAGTACTTC
>few|TRBV7-9|TRBJ1-3|NA
CASSFDRYGRSGNTIYF
TGTGCCAGCAGCTTTGATCGTTACGGACGCTCTGGAAACACCATATATTTT
>many|TRBV29-1|TRBJ2-2|NA
CSVEEDSGELFF
TGCAGCGTTGAGGAGGATTCCGGGGAGCTGTTTTTT
>NA|TRBV6-1|TRBJ1-2|TRBD1
CASSQTGLGQGYTF
TGTGCCAGCAGCCAGACAGGGCTCGGACAAGGCTACACCTTC
>few|TRBV27|TRBJ2-1|TRBD2
CASQIAGGPHEQFF
TGTGCCAGCCAAATAGCGGGGGGGCCACATGAGCAGTTCTTC
>many|TRBV5-5|TRBJ2-2|TRBD1
CASSWGQGSTGELFF
TGTGCCAGCAGCTGGGGACAGGGCTCGACCGGGGAGCTGTTTTTT
>few|TRBV24-1|TRBJ2-5|NA
CATSDFGGSWETQYF
TGTGCCACCAGTGATTTCGGCGGTTCGTGGGAGACCCAGTACTTC
>few|TRBV6-5|TRBJ2-2|NA
CASSYDRSTGELFF
TGTGCCAGCAGCTATGACCGTTCCACCGGGGAGCTGTTTTTT
>NA|TRBV28|TRBJ2-1|NA
CASSPIYNEQFF
TGTGCCAGCAGCCCGATCTACAATGAGCAGTTCTTC
>many|TRBV11-2|TRBJ1-6|NA
CASSLDLLGALHF
TGTGCCAGCAGCTTAGATCTACTGGGGGCCCTCCACTTT
>few|TRBV20-1|TRBJ2-1|NA
CSARDHGRRGNEQFF
TGCAGTGCTAGAGATCACGGGAGACGAGGCAATGAGCAGTTCTTC
>many|TRBV11-2|TRBJ2-1|TRBD2
CASSHVVAGGDNEQFF
TGTGCCAGCAGCCATGTCGTAGCGGGAGGTGACAATGAGCAGTTCTTC
>few|TRBV29-1|TRBJ1-1|NA
CSVAKSNTEAFF
TGCAGCGTCGCCAAATCGAACACTGAAGCTTTCTTT
>many|TRBV28|TRBJ2-1|TRBD2
CAAKLAGSYNEQFF
TGTGCCGCCAAACTAGCGGGATCTTACAATGAGCAGTTCTTC
>NA|TRBV20-1|TRBJ2-7|TRBD1
CSAREQPGTGTYEQYF
TGCAGTGCTAGAGAACAACCCGGGACAGGGACCTACGAGCAGTACTTC
>few|TRBV28|TRBJ2-4|NA
CASSRDGAKNIQYF
TGTGCCAGCAGTCGCGACGGAGCCAAAAACATTCAGTACTTC
>NA|TRBV19|TRBJ1-2|NA
CASSISGFRNYGYTF
TGTGCCAGTAGTATATCCGGCTTCCGGAACTATGGCTACACCTTC
>NA|TRBV28|TRBJ2-4|TRBD2
CASAGDGGIQYF
TGTGCCAGTGCGGGAGACGGGGGCATTCAGTACTTC
>NA|TRBV28|TRBJ2-2|TRBD2
CASTPGTTYTGELFF
TGTGCCAGCACTCCCGGGACTACCTACACCGGGGAGCTGTTTTTT
>many|TRBV9|TRBJ2-3|TRBD2
CASSVAGTTTDTQYF
TGTGCCAGCAGCGTTGCCGGGACTACCACAGATACGCAGTATTTT